The next 25 T cell receptor beta chains were all read from a single sample in a study of cytomegalovirus exposure and HLA in healthy donors (dated by TCRdb to the late 2010s). The protocol used for the library was the immunoSEQ multiplex PCR assay. For the multiplex PCR, a mixture combining 60 forward primers for TCR Vbeta segments and 13 reverse primers for TCR Jbeta segments was used. TCRdb retrieved this table from immuneACCESS and kept in-frame rearrangements only. Not all clones are present; in checked studies, unresolved V genes account for under half, and no reason is known for the remainder. The sample data list roughly 150,000 clones, and around three quarters of these were observed just once. The ten largest clones add up to about 4.4% of the sample. Material: PBMCs. These receptors were taken from a man aged 25 to 40 in good health.

This chain uses TRBV7-9 with TRBJ1-1, with 7 bases identical to TRBD1. V was pared by 4 bases and J by 1 base, with 3 bases of the junction left unmatched. Per the germline V gene, CDR1 is SEHNR and CDR2 is FQNEAQ (reference sequence). The CDR3 consists of 14 residues. DNA for the CDR3: TGTGCCAGCAGCTCCCACAGGGGGAACACTGAAGCTTTCTTT. Its protein product is CASSSHRGNTEAFF.

CDR3 nucleotide sequence: TGTGCCACAAGGGGGGGAGGGACTGGGGCCAACGTCCTGACTTTC. Protein: CATRGGGTGANVLTF. The rearrangement uses TRBV19 and TRBJ2-6; tentatively, D is TRBD2 (7 bases). There are 15 residues in the CDR3. Germline V gene lookup returns CDR1 LNHDA and CDR2 SQIVND (reference sequence). V lost 10 bases, J lost 2 bases, and 15 bases lay in between.

The chain is built from TRBV19 and TRBJ1-5; 10 positions agree with TRBD1. The CDR3 loop spans 13 amino acids. V dropped 11 bases and J dropped 4; count of bases not matched to a gene: 5. Germline V CDR1 and CDR2: LNHDA, SQIVND (reference sequence). The CDR3 sequence: CACGTGENQPQHF. The DNA of the CDR3 is TGTGCCTGCGGGACAGGGGAAAATCAGCCCCAGCATTTT.

This rearrangement joins TRBV15 to TRBJ2-5, with 11 bases fitting TRBD2. Near its end, the DNA agrees better with TRBJ2-7, so the J call may be wrong. This CDR3 is built from 17 residues. Looked up from germline, CDR1 is LNHNV and CDR2 is YYDKDF (reference sequence). In nucleotides, the CDR3 is TGTGCCACCAGCAGCCCTGGCACTAGCGGGAGTAGCTACGAGCAGTACTTC. It encodes CATSSPGTSGSSYEQYF.

This clone came up a few times. Germline is not matched at one junction end, which may reflect a read error. The CDR3 here is CAISPGQAYGYAF. The CDR3 DNA sequence: TGTGCCATCAGCCCTGGACAGGCCTATGGCTACGCCTTC. V is TRBV10-3 and J is TRBJ1-2; 7 bases fit TRBD1. Germline assignment: CDR1 ENHRY and CDR2 SYGVKD. The CDR3 consists of 13 residues.

V is TRBV7-6 and J is TRBJ2-7, with TRBD1 matching over 9 bases. The length of the CDR3 is 16 residues. After removal of 5 bases from V and 2 bases from J, the junction contained 10 bases not matched to a gene. Looked up from germline, CDR1 is SGHVS and CDR2 is FNYEAQ. In DNA form, the CDR3 reads TGTGCCAGCAGCCCCGATTTGGGACAGGGCCCCTACGAGCAGTACTTC. It is translated as CASSPDLGQGPYEQYF.

The sample holds a few counts of this clone. The V call is TRBV10-3, the J call TRBJ2-5; 12 positions agree with TRBD2. Germline loops: CDR1 ENHRY, CDR2 SYGVKD. J gave up 2 bases and V 4 bases, and 8 bases lay outside the gene matches. This CDR3 is built from 17 residues. The CDR3 loop is CAISGVSTSGSQETQYF. CDR3 in DNA: TGTGCCATCAGTGGAGTTTCGACTAGCGGGAGTCAAGAGACCCAGTACTTC.

The chain couples TRBV7-2 to TRBJ1-3; 7 nucleotides line up with TRBD1. The V and J ends lost 5 bases and 0 bases, in that order; junction bases with no gene match: 13. Germline V CDR1 and CDR2: SGHTA, FQGNSA. This CDR3 is built from 18 residues. CDR3 in DNA: TGTGCCAGCAGCCTCGTAGGAGGGGGCTCCAACTCTGGAAACACCATATATTTT. Translated: CASSLVGGGSNSGNTIYF. The variable domain in full, completed from reference TRBV7-2 and TRBJ1-3, reads GAGVSQSPSNKVTEKGKDVELRCDPISGHTALYWYRQSLGQGLEFLIYFQGNSAPDKSGLPSDRFSAERTGGSVSTLTIQRTQQEDSAVYLCASSLVGGGSNSGNTIYFGEGSWLTVV.

The chain carries TRBV6-5 and TRBJ2-1, with TRBD1 as a possible D gene (5 bases). The CDR3 has 14 residues. Trimming cost V 11 bases and J 5 bases, with 19 bases left between them. CDR1 MNHEY and CDR2 SVGAGI come from the germline V gene. The CDR3 nucleotides are TGTGCCGCCGCCCGGCCAGGGTATAACAATGAGCAGTTCTTC. Amino acid sequence: CAAARPGYNNEQFF.

The chain combines TRBV19 with TRBJ2-1, with D perhaps matching TRBD2 (7 bases). This CDR3 region has 15 residues. V was trimmed by 4 bases and J by 8 bases, leaving 18 bases between them. The germline V gene has CDR1 LNHDA and CDR2 SQIVND (reference sequence). CDR3 nucleotides: TGTGCCAGTAGTACGGGGGGCAGGGATGTCGATGAGCAGTTCTTC. Protein: CASSTGGRDVDEQFF.

The rearrangement joins TRBV5-1 to TRBJ2-1; no definite D call. This CDR3 contains 11 residues. Germline V CDR1 and CDR2: SGHRS, YFSETQ. V was trimmed by 5 bases and J by 8 bases, leaving 8 bases between them. The CDR3, as DNA: TGCGCCAGCAGGCAGGTGGATGAGCAGTTCTTC. Its translation is CASRQVDEQFF.

The chain is built from TRBV9 and TRBJ2-1; D may be TRBD2 (6 bases). Trimming cost V 0 bases and J 8 bases, with 18 bases left between them. There are 16 residues in the CDR3. CDR1 is SGDLS, CDR2 YYNGEE, per germline. CDR3 sequence reads: CASSVGEAGPMDEQFF. DNA for the CDR3: TGTGCCAGCAGCGTAGGTGAAGCGGGTCCTATGGATGAGCAGTTCTTC.

DNA of the CDR3: TGTGCCTCCCGGCTTGGGGGCCATGGGGTAACAGATACGCAGTATTTT. Translated, it gives CASRLGGHGVTDTQYF. The chain employs TRBV7-6 and TRBJ2-3, with D possibly being TRBD1 (6 bases). This CDR3 has 16 residues. V lost 11 bases and J lost 3, with 24 bases in between. CDR1 is SGHVS and CDR2 is FNYEAQ in the germline V gene.

The chain carries TRBV15 and TRBJ1-5; 7 nucleotides line up with TRBD1. Germline V CDR1 and CDR2: LNHNV, YYDKDF (reference sequence). The CDR3 length is 15 residues. V trimming: 3 bases; J trimming: 6 bases; junction bases outside the gene matches: 8. The CDR3 coding sequence is TGTGCCACCAGCAGGGGAACAGGGGCCGGTCAGCCCCAGCATTTT. Translation: CATSRGTGAGQPQHF.

The J gene is TRBJ1-4, the V gene TRBV4-3, with TRBD1 matching 7 bases. The ends lost 6 bases at V and 0 bases at J; junction bases unmatched: 7. Per germline, CDR1 LGHNA and CDR2 YSLEER. The CDR3 has 16 residues. CDR3 protein: CASRPTGHATNEKLFF. As DNA, the CDR3 is TGCGCCAGCAGACCGACAGGGCATGCAACTAATGAAAAACTGTTTTTT.

This clone was counted a single time. This chain joins TRBV18 and TRBJ1-4; D ambiguous. This CDR3 comprises 14 residues. Germline V gene data show CDR1 as KGHSH and CDR2 as LQKENI. Trimming cost V 6 bases and J 3 bases, with 11 bases left between them. The CDR3 sequence is CASSPALANEKLFF. The CDR3 DNA follows: TGTGCCAGCTCGCCCGCGCTGGCTAATGAAAAACTGTTTTTT.

The rearrangement links TRBV5-6 to TRBJ2-7; D is perhaps TRBD1 (6 bases). V dropped 7 bases and J dropped 2 bases, with 13 bases sitting between them. The CDR3 runs 13 residues. In germline, CDR1 is SGHDT, CDR2 YYEEEE. DNA for the CDR3: TGTGCCAGCCGCAGGGGATCAACCTACGAGCAGTACTTC. Encoded protein: CASRRGSTYEQYF. The full variable domain, with the rest looked up from reference TRBV5-6 and TRBJ2-7, is DAGVTQSPTHLIKTRGQQVTLRCSPKSGHDTVSWYQQALGQGPQFIFQYYEEEERQRGNFPDRFSGHQFPNYSSELNVNALLLGDSALYLCASRRGSTYEQYFGPGTRLTVT.

The chain recombines TRBV27 with TRBJ2-2, with 11 positions matching TRBD2. Trimming removed 6 bases from V and 4 bases from J; junction bases left unmatched: 16. The CDR3 runs to 19 residues. The germline V gene has CDR1 MNHEY and CDR2 SMNVEV (reference sequence). The CDR3 DNA follows: TGTGCCAGCAGCAAGAGGGGGGCAGTAGCGGGAGGGTTCACCGGGGAGCTGTTTTTT. It specifies CASSKRGAVAGGFTGELFF.

As for this clone: Other DNA sequences in the same sample also yield this CDR3. V gene TRBV9 combines with J gene TRBJ1-3; the D is unclear. This CDR3 has 14 residues. The V and J ends lost 3 bases and 1 base respectively, with 8 bases between them. CDR1 and CDR2 from the germline V gene are SGDLS and YYNGEE. CDR3 nucleotides: TGTGCCAGCAGCGACGACACTTCTGGAAACACCATATATTTT. Amino acid sequence: CASSDDTSGNTIYF. The full variable domain, with the rest looked up from reference TRBV9 and TRBJ1-3, is DSGVTQTPKHLITATGQRVTLRCSPRSGDLSVYWYQQSLDQGLQFLIQYYNGEERAKGNILERFSAQQFPDLHSELNLSSLELGDSALYFCASSDDTSGNTIYFGEGSWLTVV.

The DNA of the CDR3 is TGCGCCAGCAGCCTCCCCGGGGGAGGCCCAGAGACCCAGTACTTC. Its protein product is CASSLPGGGPETQYF. The V call is TRBV5-1, the J call TRBJ2-5, with D possibly matching TRBD2 (6 bases). With 4 bases removed from V and 4 bases from J, the gap between germline ends came to 17 bases. The CDR3 runs to 15 residues. CDR1 SGHRS and CDR2 YFSETQ come from the germline V gene.

This sequence joins TRBV9 and TRBJ2-5; TRBD2 matches 8 bases. The trim removed 4 bases at V and 3 bases at J, leaving 8 bases unmatched. The germline V gene encodes CDR1 SGDLS and CDR2 YYNGEE. CDR3 size: 15 residues. The CDR3 region has the DNA TGTGCCAGCAGCTTAGGTCTGCGGGGGGAAGAGACCCAGTACTTC. Protein: CASSLGLRGEETQYF.

This clone was detected only once. The chain links TRBV28 to TRBJ2-3; 7 bases map to TRBD2. The CDR3 runs to 14 residues. The germline V gene has CDR1 MDHEN and CDR2 SYDVKM. Unmatched junction bases numbered 8, after V lost 3 bases and J lost 8 bases. The CDR3 here is CASSFPAGAGTQYF. As DNA, the CDR3 is TGTGCCAGCAGTTTTCCGGCGGGAGCAGGTACGCAGTATTTT.

The chain recombines TRBV4-1 with TRBJ2-7, with D maybe TRBD1 (6 bases). Germline V gene data show CDR1 as MGHRA and CDR2 as YSYEKL. The CDR3 sequence is 14 residues long. The V end lost 7 bases, the J end lost 0 bases, and 13 bases lay between the germline ends. The CDR3 region has the DNA TGCGCCAGCACTAGGACAGCCTCCTCCTACGAGCAGTACTTC. It specifies CASTRTASSYEQYF.

The chain couples TRBV5-6 to TRBJ1-5; TRBD1 might be the D (6 bases). The CDR3 sequence is 14 residues long. From germline, CDR1 is SGHDT and CDR2 YYEEEE. Trimming took 2 bases from V and 6 from J, leaving 12 bases between them. The CDR3 nucleotides read TGTGCCAGCAGCTTTGGGGACAATAGTCAGCCCCAGCATTTT. Its protein product is CASSFGDNSQPQHF.

The rearrangement uses TRBV7-2 and TRBJ1-1; 9 nucleotides agree with TRBD1. Looked up from germline, CDR1 is SGHTA and CDR2 is FQGNSA. This CDR3 is 13 amino acids long. V shed 5 bases, J shed 5 bases, and the junction held 3 bases outside the gene matches. DNA of the CDR3: TGTGCCAGCAGCCGCGGGACAGGGACTGAAGCTTTCTTT. Its translation: CASSRGTGTEAFF.